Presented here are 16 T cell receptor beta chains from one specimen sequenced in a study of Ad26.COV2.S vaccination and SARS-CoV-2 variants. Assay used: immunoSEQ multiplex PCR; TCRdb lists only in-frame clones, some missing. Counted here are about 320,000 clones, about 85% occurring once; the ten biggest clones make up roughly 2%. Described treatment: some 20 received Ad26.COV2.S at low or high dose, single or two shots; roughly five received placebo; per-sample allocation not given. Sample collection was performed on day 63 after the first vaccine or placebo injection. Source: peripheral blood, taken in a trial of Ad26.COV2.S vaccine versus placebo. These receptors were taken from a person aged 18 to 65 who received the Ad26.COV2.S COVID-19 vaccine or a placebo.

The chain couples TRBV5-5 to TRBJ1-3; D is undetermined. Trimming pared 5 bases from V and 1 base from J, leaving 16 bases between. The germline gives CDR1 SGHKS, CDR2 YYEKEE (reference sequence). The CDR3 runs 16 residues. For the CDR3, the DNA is TGTGCCAGCAGTTCGGACGGTACTTATTCTGGAAACACCATATATTTT. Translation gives CASSSDGTYSGNTIYF.

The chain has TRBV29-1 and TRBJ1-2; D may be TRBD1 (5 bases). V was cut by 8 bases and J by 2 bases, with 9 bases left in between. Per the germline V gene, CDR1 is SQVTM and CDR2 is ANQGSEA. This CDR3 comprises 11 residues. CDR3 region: CSTAGNYGYTF. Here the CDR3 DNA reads TGCAGCACAGCAGGGAACTATGGCTACACCTTC. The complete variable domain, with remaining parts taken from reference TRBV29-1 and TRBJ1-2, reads SAVISQKPSRDICQRGTSLTIQCQVDSQVTMMFWYRQQPGQSLTLIATANQGSEATYESGFVIDKFPISRPNLTFSTLTVSNMSPEDSSIYLCSTAGNYGYTFGSGTRLTVV.

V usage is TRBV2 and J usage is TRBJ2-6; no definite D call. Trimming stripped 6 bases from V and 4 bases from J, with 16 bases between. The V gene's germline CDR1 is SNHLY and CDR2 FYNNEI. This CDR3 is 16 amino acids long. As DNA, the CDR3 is TGTGCCAGCAGGATACCTCGCGCAGGAGGGGCCAACGTCCTGACTTTC. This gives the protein CASRIPRAGGANVLTF.

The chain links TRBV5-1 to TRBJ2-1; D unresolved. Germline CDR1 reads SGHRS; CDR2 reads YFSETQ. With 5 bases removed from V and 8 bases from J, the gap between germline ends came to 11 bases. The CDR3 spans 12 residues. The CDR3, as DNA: TGCGCCAGCAGTTTCTTGCAGGATGAGCAGTTCTTC. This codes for CASSFLQDEQFF.

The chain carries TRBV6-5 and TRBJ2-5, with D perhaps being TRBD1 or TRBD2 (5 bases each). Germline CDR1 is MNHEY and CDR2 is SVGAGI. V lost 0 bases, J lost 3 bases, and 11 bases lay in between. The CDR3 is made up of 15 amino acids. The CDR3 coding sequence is TGTGCCAGCAGTTACTCTTGGGGGAATAAAGAGACCCAGTACTTC. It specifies CASSYSWGNKETQYF.

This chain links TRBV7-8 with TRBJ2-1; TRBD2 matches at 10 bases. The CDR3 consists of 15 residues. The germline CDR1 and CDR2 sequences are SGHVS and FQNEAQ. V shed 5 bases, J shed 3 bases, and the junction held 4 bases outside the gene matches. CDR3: CASSPGLADYNEQFF. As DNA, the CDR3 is TGTGCCAGCAGCCCCGGACTAGCGGACTACAATGAGCAGTTCTTC.

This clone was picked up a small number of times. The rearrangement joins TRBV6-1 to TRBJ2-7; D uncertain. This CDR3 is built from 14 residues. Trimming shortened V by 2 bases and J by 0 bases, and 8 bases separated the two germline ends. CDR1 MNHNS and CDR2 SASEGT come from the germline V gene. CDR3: CASSERGNSYEQYF. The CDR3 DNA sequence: TGTGCCAGCAGTGAAAGAGGCAACTCCTACGAGCAGTACTTC.

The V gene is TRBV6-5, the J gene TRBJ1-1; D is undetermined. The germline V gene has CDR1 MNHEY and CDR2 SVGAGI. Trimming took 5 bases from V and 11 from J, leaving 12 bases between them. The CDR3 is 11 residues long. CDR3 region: CASSPVGRAFF. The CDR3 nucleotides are TGTGCCAGCAGTCCCGTGGGGAGGGCTTTCTTT.

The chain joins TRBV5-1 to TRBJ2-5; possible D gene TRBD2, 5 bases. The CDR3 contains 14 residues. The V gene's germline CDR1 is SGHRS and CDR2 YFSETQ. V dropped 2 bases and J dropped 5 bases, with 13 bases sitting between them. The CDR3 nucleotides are TGCGCCAGCAGCTTTGGAGGAGGTGAGGAGACCCAGTACTTC. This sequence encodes CASSFGGGEETQYF. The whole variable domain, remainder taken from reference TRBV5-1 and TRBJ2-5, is KAGVTQTPRYLIKTRGQQVTLSCSPISGHRSVSWYQQTPGQGLQFLFEYFSETQRNKGNFPGRFSGRQFSNSRSEMNVSTLELGDSALYLCASSFGGGEETQYFGPGTRLLVL.

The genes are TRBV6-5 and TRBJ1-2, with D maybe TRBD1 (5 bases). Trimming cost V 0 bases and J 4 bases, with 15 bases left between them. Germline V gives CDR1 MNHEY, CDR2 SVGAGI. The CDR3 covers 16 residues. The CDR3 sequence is CASSYSNPKGAYGYTF. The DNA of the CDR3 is TGTGCCAGCAGTTACTCGAATCCTAAAGGGGCCTATGGCTACACCTTC.

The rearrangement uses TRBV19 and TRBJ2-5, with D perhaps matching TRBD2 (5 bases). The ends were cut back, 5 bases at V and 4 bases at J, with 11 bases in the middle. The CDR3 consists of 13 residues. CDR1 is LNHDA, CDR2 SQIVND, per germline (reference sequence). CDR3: CASSPRRAETQYF. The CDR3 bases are TGTGCCAGTAGTCCCAGGCGGGCAGAGACCCAGTACTTC.

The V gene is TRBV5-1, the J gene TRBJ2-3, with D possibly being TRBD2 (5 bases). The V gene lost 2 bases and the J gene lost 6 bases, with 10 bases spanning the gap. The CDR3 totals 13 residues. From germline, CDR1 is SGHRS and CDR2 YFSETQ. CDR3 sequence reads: CASSFNPGDTQYF. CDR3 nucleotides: TGCGCCAGCAGCTTTAACCCGGGGGATACGCAGTATTTT. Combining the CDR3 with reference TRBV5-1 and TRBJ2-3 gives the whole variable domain KAGVTQTPRYLIKTRGQQVTLSCSPISGHRSVSWYQQTPGQGLQFLFEYFSETQRNKGNFPGRFSGRQFSNSRSEMNVSTLELGDSALYLCASSFNPGDTQYFGPGTRLTVL.

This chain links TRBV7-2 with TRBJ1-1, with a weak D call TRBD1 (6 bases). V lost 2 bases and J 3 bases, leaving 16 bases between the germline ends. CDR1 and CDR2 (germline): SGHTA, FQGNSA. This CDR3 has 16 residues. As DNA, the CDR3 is TGTGCCAGCAGCTTATTTGGGGGGCGCCTGGACACTGAAGCTTTCTTT. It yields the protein CASSLFGGRLDTEAFF. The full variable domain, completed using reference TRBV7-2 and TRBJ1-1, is GAGVSQSPSNKVTEKGKDVELRCDPISGHTALYWYRQSLGQGLEFLIYFQGNSAPDKSGLPSDRFSAERTGGSVSTLTIQRTQQEDSAVYLCASSLFGGRLDTEAFFGQGTRLTVV.

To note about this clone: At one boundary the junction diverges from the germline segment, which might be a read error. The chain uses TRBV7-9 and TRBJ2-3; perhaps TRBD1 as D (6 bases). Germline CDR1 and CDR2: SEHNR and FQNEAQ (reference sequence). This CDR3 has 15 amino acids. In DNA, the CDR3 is TGTGCCAGCACAGGGATGTTGAGGGACACAGACCCACCCGATTTT. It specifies CASTGMLRDTDPPDF.

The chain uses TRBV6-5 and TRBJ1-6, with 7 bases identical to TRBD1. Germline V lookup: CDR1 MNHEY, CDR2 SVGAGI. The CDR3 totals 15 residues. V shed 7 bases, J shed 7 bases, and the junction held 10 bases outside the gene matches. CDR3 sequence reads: CASNPRQGENSPLHF. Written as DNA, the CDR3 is TGTGCCAGCAACCCTCGACAGGGTGAGAATTCACCCCTCCACTTT.

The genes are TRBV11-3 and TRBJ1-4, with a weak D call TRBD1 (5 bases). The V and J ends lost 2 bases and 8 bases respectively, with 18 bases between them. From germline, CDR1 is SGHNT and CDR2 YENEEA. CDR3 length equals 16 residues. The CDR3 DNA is TGTGCCAGCAGCTTACGCCCTGGAGGGGCAAACGAAAAACTGTTTTTT. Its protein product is CASSLRPGGANEKLFF.